Shown below are 11 T cell receptor beta chains from a single sample sequenced in a study of T cell responses to AZD1222 COVID-19 vaccine. Sequencing was performed with immunoSEQ multiplex PCR; in TCRdb, only in-frame clones are kept and a portion is missing. Of fewer than 120,000 clones in the sample, roughly 89% were seen once. The material was peripheral blood, obtained 28 days after the second AZD1222 dose. Receptors were obtained from an adult who received the AZD1222 COVID-19 vaccine.

On this clone itself: Other nucleotide sequences in the sample specify the same CDR3. The chain joins TRBV2 to TRBJ1-2, with 7 positions matching TRBD1. V lost 4 bases to trimming and J lost 5 bases; unmatched junction nucleotides: 4. The CDR3 consists of 13 residues. Germline values: CDR1 SNHLY, CDR2 FYNNEI. The CDR3, as DNA: TGTGCCAGCAGTGCGGGGACAGATTATGGCTACACCTTC. This gives the protein CASSAGTDYGYTF. The full variable domain, rest sourced from reference TRBV2 and TRBJ1-2, is EPEVTQTPSHQVTQMGQEVILRCVPISNHLYFYWYRQILGQKVEFLVSFYNNEISEKSEIFDDQFSVERPDGSNFTLKIRSTKLEDSAMYFCASSAGTDYGYTFGSGTRLTVV.

V is TRBV15 and J is TRBJ1-1; 7 positions match TRBD1. The length of the CDR3 is 17 residues. Germline CDR1 reads LNHNV; CDR2 reads YYDKDF (reference sequence). After removal of 0 bases from V and 0 bases from J, the junction contained 7 bases not matched to a gene. The chain's CDR3 is CATSRDWSDRVNTEAFF. In nucleotides, the CDR3 is TGTGCCACCAGCAGAGATTGGTCCGACAGGGTGAACACTGAAGCTTTCTTT.

J is TRBJ1-2 and V is TRBV19; 9 nucleotides agree with TRBD1. V trimming: 5 bases; J trimming: 6 bases; junction bases outside the gene matches: 10. The CDR3 runs 15 residues. Germline CDR1 LNHDA, CDR2 SQIVND (reference sequence). CDR3 loop: CASSDYSGTGNGYTF. The CDR3, as DNA: TGTGCCAGTAGTGACTACTCCGGGACAGGGAATGGCTACACCTTC.

J is TRBJ1-4 and V is TRBV15; 7 nucleotides match TRBD1. Germline trimming cut 2 bases from V and 7 bases from J; bases unmatched to any gene: 7. The CDR3 has 15 amino acids. Per germline, CDR1 LNHNV and CDR2 YYDKDF (reference sequence). CDR3 region: CATSRPPGTAEKLFF. The CDR3 region has the DNA TGTGCCACCAGCAGACCCCCCGGGACAGCTGAAAAACTGTTTTTT.

The V call is TRBV2, the J call TRBJ2-1; unclear D gene. This CDR3 is built from 14 residues. Germline V lookup: CDR1 SNHLY, CDR2 FYNNEI. V lost 4 bases, J lost 8 bases, and 15 bases lay in between. CDR3 loop: CASSGQLTGDEQFF. The CDR3 DNA is TGTGCCAGCAGTGGCCAGTTAACTGGTGATGAGCAGTTCTTC.

This clone was recorded only once. The chain employs TRBV7-2 and TRBJ2-7, with 8 bases matching TRBD2. Germline CDR1 reads SGHTA; CDR2 reads FQGNSA. V gave up 4 bases and J gave up 1 base; unmatched junction bases: 9. This CDR3 comprises 16 residues. The CDR3 region has the DNA TGTGCCAGCAGCTGGGAGGGGAGCGGGAGATCCTACGAGCAGTACTTC. Amino acids: CASSWEGSGRSYEQYF.

The gene calls are TRBV2 and TRBJ1-2; the D is unclear. Per the germline V gene, CDR1 is SNHLY and CDR2 is FYNNEI. V dropped 5 bases and J dropped 7 bases, with 11 bases sitting between them. This CDR3 spans 12 amino acids. DNA of the CDR3: TGTGCCAGCAGTTGGGAAAAGCTTGGCTACACCTTC. It is translated as CASSWEKLGYTF.

This CDR3 reads CASSLDSSSTEAFF. In DNA form, the CDR3 reads TGTGCCAGCAGCTTAGATTCCTCCAGCACTGAAGCTTTCTTT. This sequence joins TRBV11-1 and TRBJ1-1; the D is unclear. The CDR3 extends over 14 amino acids. The V gene's germline CDR1 is SGHAT and CDR2 FQDESV (reference sequence). Trimming stripped 1 base from V and 4 bases from J, with 10 bases between.

The genes are TRBV6-5 and TRBJ1-1, with no clear D. V lost 0 bases to trimming and J lost 0 bases, with 8 bases between them. This CDR3 is 15 amino acids long. Germline lookup yields CDR1 MNHEY and CDR2 SVGAGI. In DNA, the CDR3 is TGTGCCAGCAGTTACTCGAGACTCTTGAACACTGAAGCTTTCTTT. It codes for CASSYSRLLNTEAFF.

This clone appeared a single time. The chain carries TRBV2 and TRBJ2-1, with D unclear. Per germline, CDR1 SNHLY and CDR2 FYNNEI. V lost 7 bases and J 14 bases, leaving 18 bases between the germline ends. The CDR3 is 12 residues long. Here the CDR3 DNA reads TGTGCCAGCACTATCAGCGTGCTTGGGGAGTTCTTC. Translated, it gives CASTISVLGEFF.

V is TRBV10-3 and J is TRBJ2-4, with D possibly being TRBD1 (6 bases). Germline-derived CDR1 and CDR2 are ENHRY and SYGVKD. This CDR3 is built from 17 residues. Trimming cost V 2 bases and J 2 bases, with 16 bases left between them. CDR3 loop: CAISEGQLSGTKNIQYF. CDR3 nucleotide sequence: TGTGCCATCAGTGAGGGACAGTTGAGTGGGACCAAAAACATTCAGTACTTC.